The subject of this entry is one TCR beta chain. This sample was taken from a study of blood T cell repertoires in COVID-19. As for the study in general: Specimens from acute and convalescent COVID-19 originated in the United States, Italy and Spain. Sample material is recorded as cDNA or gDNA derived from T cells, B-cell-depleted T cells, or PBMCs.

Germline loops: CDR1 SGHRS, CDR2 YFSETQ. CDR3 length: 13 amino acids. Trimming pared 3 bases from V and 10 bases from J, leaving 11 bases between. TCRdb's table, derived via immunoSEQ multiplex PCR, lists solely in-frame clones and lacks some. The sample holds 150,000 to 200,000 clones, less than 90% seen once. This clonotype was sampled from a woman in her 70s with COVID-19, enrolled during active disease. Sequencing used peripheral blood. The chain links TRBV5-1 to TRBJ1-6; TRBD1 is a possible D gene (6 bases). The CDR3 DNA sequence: TGCGCCAGCAGCTCAGGGGAAGGATCACCCCTCCACTTT. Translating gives CASSSGEGSPLHF.